The present TCR beta chain was sequenced within a study of blood T cell repertoires in COVID-19. Study information: Samples came from the United States, Italy and Spain, spanning acute and convalescent COVID-19.

Sequencing was performed with immunoSEQ multiplex PCR; in TCRdb, only in-frame clones are kept and a portion is missing. The repertoire holds around 160,000 clones, with 70% to 90% as singletons. The CDR3 runs 13 residues. Trimming removed 4 bases from V and 1 base from J, with 7 bases in between. Germline V gene lookup returns CDR1 MGHRA and CDR2 YSYEKL. Comments on this clone: At the DNA level, this CDR3 is encoded by other sequences in the same sample as well.

This sequence originates from a woman aged 40 to 49 with active or convalescent COVID-19. This sequence joins TRBV4-1 and TRBJ1-1; D remains ambiguous. Sequencing was performed on peripheral blood. Here the CDR3 reads CASSPPGNTEAFF. The DNA for the CDR3 is TGCGCCAGCAGCCCCCCCGGGAACACTGAAGCTTTCTTT.